The sequence of this T cell receptor beta chain was determined in a study of CD8 T cells in ankylosing spondylitis. Regarding the study as a whole: There was a TCR beta motif, made of several highly homologous variants, that appeared characteristic of ankylosing spondylitis blood.

In this sample, this clonotype turned up many times. The target antigen is unknown. This CDR3 region has 17 residues. CDR1 SGHTA and CDR2 FQGNSA come from the germline V gene. Trimming pared 4 bases from V and 15 bases from J, leaving 30 bases between. Each CDR3 protein is one row after TCRdb ran MiXCR on the 5' RACE reads. The table shows 200,000 to 250,000 distinct CDR3 sequences, with over 9.5% occurring only once. The rearrangement uses TRBV7-2 and TRBJ1-4; tentative D call: TRBD1 (5 bases). The specimen was blood, either unsorted or a sorted T cell fraction (not recorded which). The clonotype originates from a male donor with ankylosing spondylitis or in good health (not recorded which). For the CDR3, the DNA is TGTGCCAGCAGCTCCTCCTCAGGAGGGCCCCTCCAGGGAAGGGTGTTTTTT. Translated: CASSSSSGGPLQGRVFF.